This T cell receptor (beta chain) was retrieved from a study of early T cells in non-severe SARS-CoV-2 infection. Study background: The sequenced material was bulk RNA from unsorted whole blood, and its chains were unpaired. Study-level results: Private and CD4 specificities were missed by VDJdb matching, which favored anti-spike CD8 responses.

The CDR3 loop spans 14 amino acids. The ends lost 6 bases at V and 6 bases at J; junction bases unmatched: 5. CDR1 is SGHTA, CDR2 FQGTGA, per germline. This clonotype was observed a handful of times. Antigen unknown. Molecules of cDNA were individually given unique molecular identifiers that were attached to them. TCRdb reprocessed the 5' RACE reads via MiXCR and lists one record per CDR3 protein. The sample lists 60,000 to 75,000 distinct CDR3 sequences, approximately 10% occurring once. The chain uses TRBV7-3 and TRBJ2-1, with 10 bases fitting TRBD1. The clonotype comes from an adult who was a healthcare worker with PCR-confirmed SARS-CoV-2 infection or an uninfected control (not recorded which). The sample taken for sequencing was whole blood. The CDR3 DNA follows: TGTGCCAGCAGACGGGACAGGGGCTTCAATGAGCAGTTCTTC. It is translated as CASRRDRGFNEQFF.